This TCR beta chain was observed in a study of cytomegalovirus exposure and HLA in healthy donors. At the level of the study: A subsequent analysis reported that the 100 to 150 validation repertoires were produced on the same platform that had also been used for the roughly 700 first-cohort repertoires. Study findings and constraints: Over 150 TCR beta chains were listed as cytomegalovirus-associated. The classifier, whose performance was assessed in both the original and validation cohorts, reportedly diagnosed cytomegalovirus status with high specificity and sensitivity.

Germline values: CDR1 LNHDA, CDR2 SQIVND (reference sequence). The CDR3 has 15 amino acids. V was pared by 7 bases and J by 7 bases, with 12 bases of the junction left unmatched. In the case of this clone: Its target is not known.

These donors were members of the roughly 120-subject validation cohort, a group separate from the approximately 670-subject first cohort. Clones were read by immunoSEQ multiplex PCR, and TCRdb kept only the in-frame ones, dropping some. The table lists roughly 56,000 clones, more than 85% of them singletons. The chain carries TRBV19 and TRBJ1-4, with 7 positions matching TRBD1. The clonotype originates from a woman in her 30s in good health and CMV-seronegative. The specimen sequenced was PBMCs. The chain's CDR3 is CASTPSRDRSEKLFF. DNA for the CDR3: TGTGCCAGTACCCCATCCCGGGACAGAAGTGAAAAACTGTTTTTT.